The entry below describes one T cell receptor beta chain. The CDR3 length is 14 residues. V shed 4 bases and J shed 3 bases, with 16 bases lying between them. CDR1 is SQVTM, CDR2 ANQGSEA, per germline. The data are from a study of shared clonotypes between healthy human individuals. The overall study: Used for every donor were three CD4 naive, three CD4 memory, two CD8 naive and one CD8 memory plate.

Once extracted for a subset, genomic DNA was divided evenly among several immunoSEQ plates. Repertoires were generated with immunoSEQ multiplex PCR, while TCRdb's copy carries only in-frame clones and drops some. The repertoire holds under 2,500,000 clones, 90% to 97% seen once, with approximately 0.13% in the top ten. Sequencing was performed on naive CD4+ T cells sorted from blood. Sample subset: CD45RA+ positively selected. The chain carries TRBV29-1 and TRBJ2-7; D uncertain. The source of this sequence is a man younger than 35 in good health. CDR3 sequence (DNA): TGCAGCGTTGCCCCCGGGCTCAACATCTACGAGCAGTACTTC. Amino acids: CSVAPGLNIYEQYF.